The sequence of this T cell receptor (beta chain) was determined in a study of control samples from healthy donors and cancer patients. The V end lost 5 bases, the J end lost 7 bases, and 21 bases lay between the germline ends. The CDR3 spans 15 residues. Germline V lookup: CDR1 LGHNA, CDR2 YSLEER. TCRdb's copy holds only in-frame clones and misses some; the assay was immunoSEQ multiplex PCR. This sample has around 120,000 clones, with about nine tenths found just once. The chain couples TRBV4-3 to TRBJ2-7; D is uncertain. The sample was blood. This clonotype originated in a man aged 40-50 years in good health. DNA of the CDR3: TGCGCCAGCAGCTTAAGCCGGGCCTACAACATTGAGCAGTACTTC. It codes for CASSLSRAYNIEQYF.